This T cell receptor (beta chain) was identified in a study of blood T cell repertoires in COVID-19. Germline CDR1 and CDR2: MNHNY and SVGAGI (reference sequence). Deletions cut 6 bases from V and 1 base from J, with 10 bases between. The CDR3 is 13 amino acids. Profiled with immunoSEQ multiplex PCR; TCRdb holds only in-frame clones, not every one. The sample yields about 150,000 clones, roughly 80% seen once. The V gene is TRBV6-6, the J gene TRBJ2-7; D not resolved. This clonotype was obtained from a human donor in a cohort sampled during active COVID-19. Sequencing was done on a sample of peripheral blood. CDR3 residues: CASRSSASYEQYV. In DNA, the CDR3 is TGTGCCAGCAGGTCGAGTGCGTCCTACGAGCAGTACGTC.